The 14 T cell receptor beta chains below were found in one sample sequenced in a study of blood T cell repertoires in COVID-19 (TCRdb year 2020). Receptor libraries were prepared by the immunoSEQ multiplex PCR assay. As stored in TCRdb, this immuneACCESS dataset retains in-frame rearrangements with V and J assigned. A fraction of the clones does not appear; measured against another copy, unresolved V genes explain less than half of the discrepancy, and the remainder lacks a known reason. The sample has 220,000 or so clones on record, approximately 85% of them singletons. The ten largest account for 2.9% of the sample. Sequencing was done on a sample of peripheral blood. The receptor set was obtained from a man aged 45-65 years who had recovered from COVID-19.

V is TRBV18 and J is TRBJ2-1; the match to TRBD1 covers 8 bases. CDR1 and CDR2 from the germline V gene are KGHSH and LQKENI. The V and J ends lost 0 bases and 8 bases, in that order; junction bases with no gene match: 12. This CDR3 contains 17 residues. The CDR3 reads CASSPPSWQGAPDEQFF. The CDR3 DNA reads as TGTGCCAGCTCACCACCGTCCTGGCAGGGGGCGCCCGATGAGCAGTTCTTC.

The chain combines TRBV7-9 with TRBJ2-2; 11 bases match TRBD2. From germline, CDR1 is SEHNR and CDR2 FQNEAQ (reference sequence). The CDR3 covers 15 residues. The J segment lost 7 bases and the V segment lost 5 bases, leaving 6 bases of the junction unmatched. The CDR3: CASSPETSGNGELFF. DNA of the CDR3: TGTGCCAGCAGCCCCGAGACTAGCGGGAACGGGGAGCTGTTTTTT. The full variable domain, its missing parts supplied by reference TRBV7-9 and TRBJ2-2, is DTGVSQNPRHKITKRGQNVTFRCDPISEHNRLYWYRQTLGQGPEFLTYFQNEAQLEKSRLLSDRFSAERPKGSFSTLEIQRTEQGDSAMYLCASSPETSGNGELFFGEGSRLTVL.

The chain links TRBV9 to TRBJ1-1; D is unresolved. V was cut by 4 bases and J by 1 base, with 11 bases left in between. The CDR3 length is 14 residues. Germline CDR1 is SGDLS and CDR2 is YYNGEE. The CDR3 DNA sequence: TGTGCCAGCAGCCTTTCACAGAGGAACACTGAAGCTTTCTTT. Translating it yields CASSLSQRNTEAFF.

The V and J genes are TRBV2 and TRBJ1-4; D gene unclear. V shed 4 bases and J shed 0 bases, with 21 bases lying between them. CDR3 length: 19 amino acids. Germline CDR1 SNHLY, CDR2 FYNNEI. This chain's CDR3 is CASSANWADNDATNEKLFF. DNA of the CDR3: TGTGCCAGCAGTGCCAATTGGGCAGACAATGACGCAACTAATGAAAAACTGTTTTTT.

CDR3 amino acids: CASSPGQGTSKDSPLHF. DNA of the CDR3: TGCGCCAGCAGCCCCGGACAGGGAACGAGTAAGGATTCACCCCTCCACTTT. The chain combines TRBV5-1 with TRBJ1-6; 8 nucleotides align to TRBD1. The CDR3 runs 17 residues. Germline trimming cut 4 bases from V and 8 bases from J; bases unmatched to any gene: 14. Germline V CDR1 and CDR2: SGHRS, YFSETQ.

The chain is built from TRBV28 and TRBJ1-2; D gene uncertain. V lost 5 bases and J 12 bases, leaving 16 bases between the germline ends. The CDR3 is made up of 12 amino acids. Looked up from germline, CDR1 is MDHEN and CDR2 is SYDVKM. This CDR3 reads CASSNTPGKNTF. DNA for the CDR3: TGTGCCAGCAGTAACACCCCCGGGAAAAACACCTTC.

This chain uses TRBV7-2 with TRBJ2-6; D not resolved. The CDR3 consists of 16 residues. CDR1 and CDR2 (germline): SGHTA, FQGNSA. The V end was cut by 2 bases, the J end by 4 bases, with 12 bases between. CDR3 bases: TGTGCCAGCAGCTTAAACTACCTCGCCGGGGCCAACGTCCTGACTTTC. Amino acids: CASSLNYLAGANVLTF.

The gene calls are TRBV5-1 and TRBJ2-7; 11 bases map to TRBD1. CDR1 and CDR2 (germline): SGHRS, YFSETQ. This CDR3 contains 18 residues. Trimming at V came to 1 base and at J to 5 bases, leaving 14 bases not matched to a gene. The CDR3 loop is CASSLHGQGASGNDEQYF. The CDR3 coding sequence is TGCGCCAGCAGCTTGCACGGACAGGGGGCTAGCGGGAACGACGAGCAGTACTTC. The full variable domain, its missing parts supplied by reference TRBV5-1 and TRBJ2-7, is KAGVTQTPRYLIKTRGQQVTLSCSPISGHRSVSWYQQTPGQGLQFLFEYFSETQRNKGNFPGRFSGRQFSNSRSEMNVSTLELGDSALYLCASSLHGQGASGNDEQYFGPGTRLTVT.

The chain is built from TRBV14 and TRBJ2-5; TRBD2 agrees at 7 bases. Germline CDR1 and CDR2: SGHDN and FVKESK. The junction had 5 bases not matched to a gene; V was cut back by 5 bases and J by 2 bases. The length of the CDR3 is 14 residues. The DNA for the CDR3 is TGTGCCAGCAGCGCGCAGCGGGGACAAGAGACCCAGTACTTC. Protein: CASSAQRGQETQYF.

A word on this clone: Other nucleotide sequences in the sample specify the same CDR3. The CDR3 is CASSYSGRGNTEAFF. Here the CDR3 DNA reads TGTGCCAGCAGTTACTCTGGCAGGGGAAACACTGAAGCTTTCTTT. The V gene is TRBV6-5, the J gene TRBJ1-1; a possible D gene is TRBD1 (6 bases). The CDR3 contains 15 residues. Germline V CDR1 and CDR2: MNHEY, SVGAGI. Deletions cut 0 bases from V and 2 bases from J, with 10 bases between.

This sequence joins TRBV5-1 and TRBJ2-2; 7 nucleotides align to TRBD1. V dropped 4 bases and J dropped 0; count of bases not matched to a gene: 6. Germline CDR1 reads SGHRS; CDR2 reads YFSETQ. The CDR3 sequence is 16 residues long. CDR3 protein: CASSPWDSTNTGELFF. The CDR3 region has the DNA TGCGCCAGCAGCCCGTGGGACAGTACGAACACCGGGGAGCTGTTTTTT. The entire variable domain, with the rest obtained from reference TRBV5-1 and TRBJ2-2, is as follows: KAGVTQTPRYLIKTRGQQVTLSCSPISGHRSVSWYQQTPGQGLQFLFEYFSETQRNKGNFPGRFSGRQFSNSRSEMNVSTLELGDSALYLCASSPWDSTNTGELFFGEGSRLTVL.

The rearrangement joins TRBV19 to TRBJ2-1; tentative D call: TRBD2 (6 bases). Trimming took 6 bases from V and 0 from J, leaving 12 bases between them. The CDR3 consists of 15 residues. The germline V gene has CDR1 LNHDA and CDR2 SQIVND (reference sequence). In nucleotides, the CDR3 is TGTGCCAGTAGGTATGTTAGCGGCTCCTACAATGAGCAGTTCTTC. Residues: CASRYVSGSYNEQFF.

The rearrangement joins TRBV5-1 to TRBJ2-3; D is uncertain. This CDR3 is 15 amino acids long. V was pared by 4 bases and J by 0 bases, with 12 bases between. Germline V lookup: CDR1 SGHRS, CDR2 YFSETQ. CDR3 loop: CASSIQLTSTDTQYF. CDR3 DNA sequence: TGCGCCAGCAGCATACAGCTAACCAGCACAGATACGCAGTATTTT.

The rearrangement joins TRBV5-1 to TRBJ2-7, with no clear D. CDR3 length: 15 residues. V was pared by 0 bases and J by 0 bases, with 10 bases between. Looked up from germline, CDR1 is SGHRS and CDR2 is YFSETQ. The CDR3 DNA reads TGCGCCAGCAGCTTGGGTGGCGCGGTCTCCTACGAGCAGTACTTC. As protein: CASSLGGAVSYEQYF.